The T cell receptor (beta chain) under discussion was sequenced for a study of blood T cell repertoires in COVID-19. In the study overall: Spain, Italy and the United States supplied samples that represented acute and convalescent COVID-19. Nucleic acid was either cDNA or gDNA, and it came from T cells, B-cell-depleted T cells, or PBMCs.

The CDR3 totals 13 residues. Germline V gene sequence: CDR1 SEHNR, CDR2 FQNEAQ (reference sequence). The V end was cut by 5 bases, the J end by 6 bases, with 13 bases between. Per the original data handling: The assay estimated nucleated cells by amplifying reference gene primers. Profiled with immunoSEQ multiplex PCR; TCRdb holds only in-frame clones, not every one. V, J and clone size reflect that table, while D and trimming were determined from the DNA. The data contain roughly 70,000 clones, nearly 80% of them singletons. The chain is built from TRBV7-9 and TRBJ1-1; no firm D call. This clonotype was sampled from a woman aged 60-75 years with acute or convalescent COVID-19. The sequenced sample consisted of peripheral blood. The CDR3 here is CASSNGLPPEAFF. The CDR3 DNA sequence: TGTGCCAGCAGCAATGGACTCCCCCCTGAAGCTTTCTTT. Using reference TRBV7-9 and TRBJ1-1 for the parts outside the CDR3, the full variable domain is DTGVSQNPRHKITKRGQNVTFRCDPISEHNRLYWYRQTLGQGPEFLTYFQNEAQLEKSRLLSDRFSAERPKGSFSTLEIQRTEQGDSAMYLCASSNGLPPEAFFGQGTRLTVV.